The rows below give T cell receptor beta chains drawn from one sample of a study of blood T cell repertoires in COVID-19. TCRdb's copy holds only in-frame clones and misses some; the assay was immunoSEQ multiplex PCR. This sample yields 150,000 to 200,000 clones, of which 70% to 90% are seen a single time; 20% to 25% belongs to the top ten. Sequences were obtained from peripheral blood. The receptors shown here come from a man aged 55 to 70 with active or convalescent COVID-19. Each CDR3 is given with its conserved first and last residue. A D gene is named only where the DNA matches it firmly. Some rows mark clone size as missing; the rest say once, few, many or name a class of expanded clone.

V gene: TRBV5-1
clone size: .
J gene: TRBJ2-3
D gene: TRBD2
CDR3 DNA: TGCGCCAGCAGCTTGGAACTAGCGGGGGCACTAACTAGCACAGATACGCAGTATTTT
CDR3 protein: CASSLELAGALTSTDTQYF

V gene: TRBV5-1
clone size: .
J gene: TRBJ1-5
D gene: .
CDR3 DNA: TGCGCCAGCAGCTTTGCAGGGAACCAGCCCCAGCATTTT
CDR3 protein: CASSFAGNQPQHF

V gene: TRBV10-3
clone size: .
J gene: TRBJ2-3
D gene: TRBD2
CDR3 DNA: TGTGCCATCAGTGAGTCGACTAGCGGCACAGATACGCAGTATTTT
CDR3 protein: CAISESTSGTDTQYF

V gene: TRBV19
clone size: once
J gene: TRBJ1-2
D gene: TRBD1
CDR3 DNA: TGTGCCAGTAGTATGGGCAGGGGGCCCAATGGCTACACCTTC
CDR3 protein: CASSMGRGPNGYTF

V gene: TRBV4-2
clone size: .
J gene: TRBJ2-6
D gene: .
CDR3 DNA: TGTGCCAGCAGCCAAGATCAGATATCTGGGGCCAACGTCCTGACTTTC
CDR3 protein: CASSQDQISGANVLTF

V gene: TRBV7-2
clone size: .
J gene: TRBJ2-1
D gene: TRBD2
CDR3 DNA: TGTGCCAGCAGCTACCTGGCGGGGGTAGGAGGCTACAATGAGCAGTTCTTC
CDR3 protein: CASSYLAGVGGYNEQFF

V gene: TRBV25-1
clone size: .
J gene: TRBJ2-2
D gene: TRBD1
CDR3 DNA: TGTGCCAGCAGGGGGACAGCGAACACCGGGGAGCTGTTTTTT
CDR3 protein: CASRGTANTGELFF

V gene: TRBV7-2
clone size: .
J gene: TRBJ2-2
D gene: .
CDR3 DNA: TGTGCCAGCAGCTTAGAGGGGCATACCGGGGAGCTGTTTTTT
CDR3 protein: CASSLEGHTGELFF

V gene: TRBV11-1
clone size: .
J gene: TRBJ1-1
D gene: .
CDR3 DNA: TGTGCCAGCAGCCCCCCCGGACAGAGTGAAGCTTTCTTT
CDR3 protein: CASSPPGQSEAFF

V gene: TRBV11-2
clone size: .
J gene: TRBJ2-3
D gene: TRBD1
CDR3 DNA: TGTGCCAGCAGCCAGGACAGGGGCACAGATACGCAGTATTTT
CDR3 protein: CASSQDRGTDTQYF

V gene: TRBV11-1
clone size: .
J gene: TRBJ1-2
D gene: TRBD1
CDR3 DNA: TGTGCCAGCAGCCCCCGGCCCGGGACAGGGGGCCGTGGCTACACCTTC
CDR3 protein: CASSPRPGTGGRGYTF

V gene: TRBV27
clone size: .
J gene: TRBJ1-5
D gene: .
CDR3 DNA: TGTGCCAGCAGTTTATCCAGGGGCAATCAGCCCCAGCATTTT
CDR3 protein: CASSLSRGNQPQHF

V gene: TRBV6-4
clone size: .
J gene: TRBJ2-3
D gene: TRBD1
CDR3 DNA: TGTGCCAGCAGTCCCCAGGGGGCGACAGATACGCAGTATTTT
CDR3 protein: CASSPQGATDTQYF

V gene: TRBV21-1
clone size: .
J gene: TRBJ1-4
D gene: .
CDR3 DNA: TGTGCCAGCAGCAGGGAGGGGGATGGGGAAAAACTGTTTTTT
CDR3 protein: CASSREGDGEKLFF

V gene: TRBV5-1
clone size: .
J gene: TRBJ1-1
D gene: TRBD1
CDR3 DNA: TGCGCCAGCAGCTTGGCCGGACAGGGGGACACTGAAGCTTTCTTT
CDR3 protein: CASSLAGQGDTEAFF

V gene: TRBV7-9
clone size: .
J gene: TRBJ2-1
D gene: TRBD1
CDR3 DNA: TGTGCCAGCAGCTACCCTCAGGGGGCGAATGAGCAGTTCTTC
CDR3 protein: CASSYPQGANEQFF

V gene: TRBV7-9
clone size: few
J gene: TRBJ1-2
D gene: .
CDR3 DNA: TGTGCCAGCAGCTTACCGCAGGGCCCCTATGGCTACACCTTC
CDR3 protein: CASSLPQGPYGYTF

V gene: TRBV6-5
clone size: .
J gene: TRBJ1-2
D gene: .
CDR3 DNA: TGTGCCAGCAGTTTCCACAGGAGCCGTAGTTATGGCTACACCTTC
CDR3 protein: CASSFHRSRSYGYTF

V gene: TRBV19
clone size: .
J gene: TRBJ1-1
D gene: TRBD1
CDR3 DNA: TGTGCCAGTAGTACCACGACAGGGGTACCTGAAGCTTTCTTT
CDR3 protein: CASSTTTGVPEAFF

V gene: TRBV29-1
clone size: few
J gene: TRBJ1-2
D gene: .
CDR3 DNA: TGCAGCGTTGCGGTAGGGAATTCCCGGGGCTATGGCTACACCTTC
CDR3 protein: CSVAVGNSRGYGYTF

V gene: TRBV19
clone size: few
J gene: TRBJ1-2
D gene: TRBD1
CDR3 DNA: TGTGCCAGTAGGGACAGGACGACCGGCGCCTATGGCTACACCTTC
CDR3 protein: CASRDRTTGAYGYTF

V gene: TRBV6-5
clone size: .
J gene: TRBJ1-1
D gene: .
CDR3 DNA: TGTGCCAGCCTTGGGTTGGGGGCTGGGAACACTGAAGCTTTCTTT
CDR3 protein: CASLGLGAGNTEAFF

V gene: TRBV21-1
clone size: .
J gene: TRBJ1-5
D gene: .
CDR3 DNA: TGTGCCAGCAGCAACAGACCTTTTACAGGGTATAGCAATCAGCCCCAGCATTTT
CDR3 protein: CASSNRPFTGYSNQPQHF

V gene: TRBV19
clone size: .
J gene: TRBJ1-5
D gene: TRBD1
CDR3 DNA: TGTGCCAGTAGTATCGGGTCCAGGGGGAATCAGCCCCAGCATTTT
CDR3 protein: CASSIGSRGNQPQHF

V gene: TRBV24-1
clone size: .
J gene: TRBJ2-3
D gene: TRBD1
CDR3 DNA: TGTGCCACTGCATTTGGCCAGGGGGTAGATACGCAGTATTTT
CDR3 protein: CATAFGQGVDTQYF

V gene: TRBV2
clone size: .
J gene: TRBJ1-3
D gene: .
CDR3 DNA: TGTGCCAGCAGTACAGGGACCTCTGGAAACACCATATATTTT
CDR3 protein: CASSTGTSGNTIYF

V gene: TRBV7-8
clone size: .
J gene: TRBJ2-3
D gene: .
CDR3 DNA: TGTGCCAGCAGCTTATTACAGGTGGGGGCCGAAGGAAATACGCAGTATTTT
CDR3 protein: CASSLLQVGAEGNTQYF

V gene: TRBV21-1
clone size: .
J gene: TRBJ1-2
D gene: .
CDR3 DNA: TGTGCCAGCAGCAAAGCGAGGGATGGCTACACCTTC
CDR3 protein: CASSKARDGYTF